This T cell receptor (beta chain) was documented in a study of T cells in Graves' hyperthyroidism and ophthalmopathy. The study's findings and limits: Most thyroid clonotypes expanded above 0.001 were also detected in blood. A model using 13 V-J features told ophthalmopathy apart from stable hyperthyroidism.

Authors of the study amplified TCR beta CDR3 regions from RNA transcripts. First-round RT-PCR targeting the TCR CDR3 was performed with the HTBI primer set. Each CDR3 protein is one row after TCRdb ran MiXCR on the multiplex PCR reads. The sample contains around 430,000 distinct CDR3 sequences, 15% of which appear only once. Comment on this clonotype: Its antigen is still unknown.

The germline gives CDR1 MNHNS, CDR2 SASEGT. CDR3 size: 12 residues. The V end was cut by 7 bases, the J end by 7 bases, with 13 bases between. Patients were excluded because of uncontrolled infection, other autoimmune disease, pregnancy or lactation. Fresh 10 ml peripheral blood yielded PBMCs. This sequence was found in a woman aged 30 to 39 with Graves' hyperthyroidism. The rearrangement joins TRBV6-1 to TRBJ1-2, with D uncertain. The sequenced sample consisted of blood. Written as DNA, the CDR3 is TGTGCCAGCAACGGCCGGGATGGTGGCTACACCTTC. It codes for CASNGRDGGYTF.